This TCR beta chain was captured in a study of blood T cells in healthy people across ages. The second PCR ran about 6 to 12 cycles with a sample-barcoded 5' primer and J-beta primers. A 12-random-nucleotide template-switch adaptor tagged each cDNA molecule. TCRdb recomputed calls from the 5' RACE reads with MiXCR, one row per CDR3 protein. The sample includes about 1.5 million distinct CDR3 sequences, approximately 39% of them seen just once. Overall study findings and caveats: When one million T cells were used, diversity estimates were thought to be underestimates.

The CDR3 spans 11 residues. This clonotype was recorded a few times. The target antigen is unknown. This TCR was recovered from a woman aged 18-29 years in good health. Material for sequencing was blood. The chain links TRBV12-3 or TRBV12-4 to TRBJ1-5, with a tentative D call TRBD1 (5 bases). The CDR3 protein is CAAGGNQPQHF. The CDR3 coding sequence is TGTGCGGCGGGGGGCAATCAGCCCCAGCATTTT.